This TCR beta chain was profiled in a study of cytomegalovirus exposure and HLA in healthy donors. Findings and limits, study-wide: In a later analysis, the majority of CMV-associated beta chains seemingly showed HLA restriction.

As regards this clone: Antigen: not known.

This PCR relied on a set of 60 Vbeta primers and 13 Jbeta primers. Some clones are missing from TCRdb's copy, which holds only in-frame ones; the method was immunoSEQ multiplex PCR. The table for this sample gives fewer than 85,000 clones. This receptor was taken from a middle-aged man in good health and CMV-seropositive. The sequenced sample was PBMCs.

In nucleotides, the CDR3 is TGTGCCAGCAGTTTACGGGGTTTTAATGAAAAACTGTTTTTT. Translating it yields CASSLRGFNEKLFF. The chain is built from TRBV27 and TRBJ1-4; D ambiguous. Trimming took 2 bases from V and 4 from J, leaving 8 bases between them. The CDR3 sequence is 14 residues long. CDR1 and CDR2 from the germline V gene are MNHEY and SMNVEV (reference sequence).